This TCR beta chain was found in a study of blood T cell repertoires in COVID-19. About the research overall: Researchers got acute and convalescent COVID-19 samples from the United States, Italy and Spain. The cDNA or gDNA used as material had been derived from T cells, B-cell-depleted T cells, or PBMCs.

Original processing methods: By means of reference gene primer amplification, nucleated cell counts were estimated. Sequencing used immunoSEQ multiplex PCR; TCRdb keeps in-frame clones, though not all of them. V and J calls and clone size are as listed in that table; D and trimming were resolved from the DNA. The top ten hold 5.5% to 6.5% of the sample, which has 30,000 to 40,000 clones, approximately 83% seen once. The germline gives CDR1 MNHEY, CDR2 SVGAGI. Trimming removed 7 bases from V and 8 bases from J, with 20 bases in between. This CDR3 contains 14 residues. This receptor was identified in a woman of 80 years or more with active or convalescent COVID-19. Sequencing used peripheral blood. The V gene is TRBV6-5, the J gene TRBJ1-2; D remains unclear. The CDR3 DNA reads as TGTGCCAGCAAGGAATCGGAAGGTCGGGTAGGCTACACCTTC. It is translated as CASKESEGRVGYTF.